One and the same sample provided the 24 T cell receptor beta chains below, sequenced in a study of T-cell reconstitution after alpha-beta-depleted transplantation in children. Unique molecular identifiers were incorporated during preparation of the TCRbeta library. TCRdb reprocessed the PCR reads via MiXCR and lists one record per CDR3 protein. The data contain 200,000 to 250,000 distinct CDR3 sequences, 12% of them singletons. Sequenced material: PBMCs from the stem cell graft donor, taken from the stem cell graft. Source of these receptors: a human donor who donated a stem cell graft to a child with acute lymphoblastic leukemia.

In this sample, this clonotype turned up a few times. The rearrangement uses TRBV29-1 and TRBJ2-1, with 10 nucleotides matching TRBD2. After removal of 4 bases from V and 10 bases from J, the junction contained 7 bases not matched to a gene. Germline V gene data show CDR1 as SQVTM and CDR2 as ANQGSEA. This CDR3 region has 13 residues. As DNA, the CDR3 is TGCAGCGTTGGCCGGAAGGGACTAGCGGAGCAGTTCTTC. It encodes CSVGRKGLAEQFF.

In this sample, this clonotype turned up many times. The chain carries TRBV7-3 and TRBJ2-3, with D maybe TRBD2 (7 bases). Per the germline V gene, CDR1 is SGHTA and CDR2 is FQGTGA. The V and J ends lost 3 bases and 5 bases respectively, with 15 bases between them. This CDR3 contains 15 residues. The CDR3 protein is CASSLVAGARDTQYF. The CDR3 bases are TGTGCCAGCAGCTTGGTTGCGGGGGCCAGAGATACGCAGTATTTT.

This clonotype was observed at least ten times. The V and J genes are TRBV27 and TRBJ2-7; the match to TRBD1 covers 8 bases. The CDR3 is made up of 14 amino acids. V shed 5 bases, J shed 3 bases, and the junction held 6 bases outside the gene matches. The germline gives CDR1 MNHEY, CDR2 SMNVEV (reference sequence). The DNA for the CDR3 is TGTGCCAGCAGTCTGGACAGGGCTCTCTACGAGCAGTACTTC. As protein: CASSLDRALYEQYF.

This clonotype was recorded once. At one end, the junction sequence differs from germline, possibly due to a read error. J is TRBJ2-7 and V is TRBV2, with TRBD1 matching 7 bases. Germline CDR1 is SNHLY and CDR2 is FYNNEI. The CDR3 loop spans 14 amino acids. CDR3 bases: TGTGCCAGCCAAACCAGGGGGTCCGTCTACGCGCAGTACTTC. Protein: CASQTRGSVYAQYF. Drawing the rest from reference TRBV2 and TRBJ2-7, the complete variable domain is EPEVTQTPSHQVTQMGQEVILRCVPISNHLYFYWYRQILGQKVEFLVSFYNNEISEKSEIFDDQFSVERPDGSNFTLKIRSTKLEDSAMYFCASQTRGSVYAQYFGPGTRLTVT.

At least ten counts were recorded for this clonotype. The chain carries TRBV6-2 or TRBV6-3 and TRBJ2-1; D call uncertain. The CDR3 has 12 amino acids. Germline V CDR1 and CDR2: MNHEY, SVGEGT. Trimming stripped 9 bases from V and 6 bases from J, with 12 bases between. The CDR3, as DNA: TGTGCCAGAGGAGCTGTCAGCAATGAGCAGTTCTTC. Protein: CARGAVSNEQFF.

This clonotype was seen many times. The chain is built from TRBV5-1 and TRBJ1-2; TRBD1 aligns across 9 bases. The CDR3 has 14 amino acids. J lost 2 bases, V lost 5 bases, and 4 bases had no gene match. Per germline, CDR1 SGHRS and CDR2 YFSETQ. The CDR3: CASRTGQGNYGYTF. Here the CDR3 DNA reads TGCGCCAGCAGGACGGGACAGGGCAACTATGGCTACACCTTC. Based on the CDR3 plus reference TRBV5-1 and TRBJ1-2, the full variable domain is KAGVTQTPRYLIKTRGQQVTLSCSPISGHRSVSWYQQTPGQGLQFLFEYFSETQRNKGNFPGRFSGRQFSNSRSEMNVSTLELGDSALYLCASRTGQGNYGYTFGSGTRLTVV.

The chain joins TRBV2 to TRBJ2-6, with D unresolved. The CDR3 runs to 21 residues. The germline CDR1 and CDR2 sequences are SNHLY and FYNNEI. V shed 6 bases and J shed 0 bases, with 27 bases lying between them. This CDR3 is CASRTMRSLPGSSSGANVLTF. For the CDR3, the DNA is TGTGCCAGCAGGACGATGAGGAGTTTGCCCGGATCGAGCTCTGGGGCCAACGTCCTGACTTTC.

The genes are TRBV9 and TRBJ2-7, with a tentative D call TRBD1 (5 bases). This CDR3 comprises 12 residues. Trimming took off 1 base at V and 7 bases at J, with 9 bases between the two ends. Looked up from germline, CDR1 is SGDLS and CDR2 is YYNGEE. DNA for the CDR3: TGTGCCAGCAGCGTACAGGGTCGTGAGCAGTACTTC. Translated: CASSVQGREQYF.

In its sample, this clonotype was seen many times. The J gene is TRBJ1-1, the V gene TRBV28; D unresolved. There are 11 residues in the CDR3. The germline CDR1 and CDR2 sequences are MDHEN and SYDVKM. Deletions cut 7 bases from V and 6 bases from J, with 9 bases between. CDR3 protein: CASIRPPEAFF. Here the CDR3 DNA reads TGTGCCAGCATTAGGCCGCCTGAAGCTTTCTTT.

This clonotype occurred many times. The V and J genes are TRBV7-8 and TRBJ2-1; TRBD2 aligns across 7 bases. V trimming: 5 bases; J trimming: 8 bases; junction bases outside the gene matches: 12. Germline V CDR1 and CDR2: SGHVS, FQNEAQ. The CDR3 has 15 residues. The CDR3 here is CASSPWGGRGDEQFF. As DNA, the CDR3 is TGTGCCAGCAGCCCCTGGGGCGGGAGAGGGGATGAGCAGTTCTTC.

V gene TRBV20-1 combines with J gene TRBJ2-4, with D perhaps matching TRBD1 or TRBD2 (5 bases each). The ends were cut back, 5 bases at V and 6 bases at J, with 14 bases in the middle. The CDR3 extends over 13 amino acids. Germline V gives CDR1 DFQATT, CDR2 SNEGSKA (reference sequence). The CDR3 protein is CSARRDAGNIQYF. CDR3 DNA: TGCAGTGCTCGCCGGGACGCAGGAAACATTCAGTACTTC.

The chain uses TRBV6-1 and TRBJ2-4, with unresolved D. This CDR3 region has 15 residues. CDR1 MNHNS and CDR2 SASEGT come from the germline V gene. V lost 4 bases to trimming and J lost 9 bases, with 19 bases between them. The DNA of the CDR3 is TGTGCCAGCAGTGCCCAAAGGGCGTTCACGGGCATTCAGTACTTC. Encoded protein: CASSAQRAFTGIQYF.

This clonotype occurred many times. The genes are TRBV18 and TRBJ2-7, with 8 bases matching TRBD1. Germline V gene data show CDR1 as KGHSH and CDR2 as LQKENI. The ends lost 6 bases at V and 2 bases at J; junction bases unmatched: 9. This CDR3 is built from 15 residues. The DNA of the CDR3 is TGTGCCAGCTCCTCCGGGACAGGACAACCCTACGAGCAGTACTTC. This encodes CASSSGTGQPYEQYF.

This clonotype showed up many times. V is TRBV21-1 and J is TRBJ2-1. TRBV21-1 is reported as a pseudogene. CDR3 size: 13 residues. CDR3 sequence (DNA): TGTGCCAGCTATGAAGTAGCAGCCAATGAGCAGTTCTTC. It translates to CASYEVAANEQFF.

This clonotype showed up many times. V usage is TRBV20-1 and J usage is TRBJ2-1; D gene uncertain. This CDR3 is 15 amino acids long. The germline gives CDR1 DFQATT, CDR2 SNEGSKA (reference sequence). Trimming pared 0 bases from V and 0 bases from J, leaving 9 bases between. The CDR3 spells CSAREGTDSYNEQFF. CDR3 coding DNA: TGCAGTGCTAGAGAAGGAACTGACTCCTACAATGAGCAGTTCTTC.

The chain is built from TRBV28 and TRBJ1-5; D call uncertain. The CDR3 has 14 residues. Per germline, CDR1 MDHEN and CDR2 SYDVKM. The germline V and J ends were trimmed by 6 bases and 6 bases, with 15 bases remaining between them. This CDR3 reads CASRHPRSRQPQHF. For the CDR3, the DNA is TGTGCCAGCAGGCACCCGAGATCGCGTCAGCCCCAGCATTTT.

This clonotype was counted at least ten times. This chain joins TRBV20-1 and TRBJ2-1, with D maybe TRBD1 (6 bases). This CDR3 is built from 15 residues. The germline V and J ends were trimmed by 3 bases and 0 bases, with 12 bases remaining between them. Germline V CDR1 and CDR2: DFQATT, SNEGSKA (reference sequence). CDR3 DNA sequence: TGCAGTGCTAGGGGGGCTCTCGGCTCCTACAATGAGCAGTTCTTC. It is translated as CSARGALGSYNEQFF.

V gene TRBV28 combines with J gene TRBJ2-7; 7 bases align to TRBD1. The CDR3 spans 13 residues. Trimming took 8 bases from V and 3 from J; bases not matched to a gene: 7. The germline V gene encodes CDR1 MDHEN and CDR2 SYDVKM. The CDR3 protein is CASAYRGIYEQYF. CDR3 nucleotides: TGTGCCAGCGCGTACAGGGGAATCTACGAGCAGTACTTC.

The table lists this clonotype with a count of one. The J gene is TRBJ1-2, the V gene TRBV10-3; D gene unclear. V lost 3 bases and J lost 1, with 3 bases in between. There are 12 residues in the CDR3. The germline V gene encodes CDR1 ENHRY and CDR2 SYGVKD. This chain's CDR3 is CAISDSNYGYTF. The CDR3 DNA sequence: TGTGCCATCAGTGACAGTAACTATGGCTACACCTTC.

This clonotype was counted ten times or more. The chain combines TRBV7-2 with TRBJ2-5; D remains ambiguous. Germline V CDR1 and CDR2: SGHTA, FQGNSA. The CDR3 length is 13 residues. With 0 bases removed from V and 2 bases from J, the gap between germline ends came to 4 bases. The CDR3: CASSLAFQETQYF. CDR3 DNA sequence: TGTGCCAGCAGCTTAGCGTTTCAAGAGACCCAGTACTTC.

This clonotype has at least ten counts. The chain couples TRBV20-1 to TRBJ2-3, with a tentative D call TRBD1 (6 bases). CDR3 length: 13 amino acids. With 1 base removed from V and 1 base from J, the gap between germline ends came to 6 bases. The germline gives CDR1 DFQATT, CDR2 SNEGSKA (reference sequence). The CDR3 sequence: CSARGTGTDTQYF. CDR3 sequence (DNA): TGCAGTGCTAGAGGGACAGGCACAGATACGCAGTATTTT.

This clonotype was detected a few times. The V call is TRBV20-1, the J call TRBJ1-1; D gene uncertain. Germline V gives CDR1 DFQATT, CDR2 SNEGSKA (reference sequence). The CDR3 contains 13 residues. V dropped 1 base and J dropped 7 bases, with 13 bases sitting between them. CDR3 nucleotide sequence: TGCAGTGCTAGAGGGCTCACCCCGATTGAAGCTTTCTTT. It translates to CSARGLTPIEAFF.

This clonotype was observed many times. This chain uses TRBV7-2 with TRBJ2-6; D is unclear. The germline V and J ends were trimmed by 1 base and 4 bases, with 11 bases remaining between them. The CDR3 is made up of 16 amino acids. CDR1 and CDR2 from the germline V gene are SGHTA and FQGNSA. CDR3 sequence: CASSLGPRAGANVLTF. The CDR3 region has the DNA TGTGCCAGCAGCTTAGGTCCCCGAGCCGGGGCCAACGTCCTGACTTTC.

This clonotype was found many times. The chain's CDR3 is CASSLKTVLGMNTEAFF. The DNA of the CDR3 is TGTGCCAGCAGCTTAAAGACGGTGCTGGGCATGAACACTGAAGCTTTCTTT. The V gene is TRBV7-8, the J gene TRBJ1-1; D remains ambiguous. The CDR3 totals 17 residues. Deletions cut 2 bases from V and 0 bases from J, with 16 bases between. CDR1 is SGHVS and CDR2 is FQNEAQ in the germline V gene.